A single sample is the source of the 24 T cell receptor beta chains below, sequenced in a study of blood T cell repertoires in COVID-19. The protocol was immunoSEQ multiplex PCR, while the TCRdb copy is restricted to in-frame clones and leaves out a portion. In the table there are roughly 40,000 clones, around 79% of which are singletons. The sample taken for sequencing was peripheral blood. The source is a human donor in a cohort sampled during active COVID-19.

The rearrangement uses TRBV29-1 and TRBJ1-1, with 9 bases matching TRBD1. Per the germline V gene, CDR1 is SQVTM and CDR2 is ANQGSEA. This CDR3 region has 14 residues. The junction had 7 bases not matched to a gene; V was cut back by 8 bases and J by 0 bases. In DNA, the CDR3 is TGCAGCTTTTGCGGGACAGGGATGAACACTGAAGCTTTCTTT. As protein: CSFCGTGMNTEAFF.

This clone has just one count. The V call is TRBV11-2, the J call TRBJ1-1; 7 bases are shared with TRBD1. The CDR3 extends over 15 amino acids. CDR1 and CDR2 from the germline V gene are SGHAT and FQNNGV. V lost 3 bases, J lost 4 bases, and 8 bases stayed unmatched. DNA of the CDR3: TGTGCCAGCAGCTTCCCGAGGGGGCAGGGCACTGAAGCTTTCTTT. This gives the protein CASSFPRGQGTEAFF. Based on the CDR3 plus reference TRBV11-2 and TRBJ1-1, the full variable domain is EAGVAQSPRYKIIEKRQSVAFWCNPISGHATLYWYQQILGQGPKLLIQFQNNGVVDDSQLPKDRFSAERLKGVDSTLKIQPAKLEDSAVYLCASSFPRGQGTEAFFGQGTRLTVV.

This chain joins TRBV6-5 and TRBJ1-5; 10 nucleotides match TRBD1. CDR1 MNHEY and CDR2 SVGAGI come from the germline V gene. CDR3 length: 15 residues. V gave up 5 bases and J gave up 2 bases; unmatched junction bases: 3. CDR3 residues: CASSPGTGGNQPQHF. The CDR3 nucleotides read TGTGCCAGCAGTCCCGGGACAGGGGGCAATCAGCCCCAGCATTTT.

The rearrangement uses TRBV9 and TRBJ2-3, with 8 bases matching TRBD1. The CDR3 runs to 16 residues. Germline loops: CDR1 SGDLS, CDR2 YYNGEE. V lost 0 bases to trimming and J lost 3 bases; unmatched junction nucleotides: 6. CDR3 protein: CASSVGWGQATDTQYF. CDR3 nucleotides: TGTGCCAGCAGCGTAGGGTGGGGACAGGCAACAGATACGCAGTATTTT.

J is TRBJ1-5 and V is TRBV6-5, with no clear D. This CDR3 contains 13 residues. Trimming left V 5 bases short and J 7 bases short, with 12 bases between. The germline CDR1 and CDR2 sequences are MNHEY and SVGAGI. The CDR3 spells CASSPLREQPQHF. In nucleotides, the CDR3 is TGTGCCAGCAGTCCACTGCGGGAACAGCCCCAGCATTTT.

This chain links TRBV24-1 with TRBJ1-1; D ambiguous. The CDR3 covers 13 residues. Germline assignment: CDR1 KGHDR and CDR2 SFDVKD. V shed 4 bases and J shed 8 bases, with 13 bases lying between them. The CDR3 DNA is TGTGCCACCAGTGACCCATCGGGAGGGGAAGCTTTCTTT. This translates into CATSDPSGGEAFF.

CDR3 loop: CASSKGIQGQRQPQHF. The DNA for the CDR3 is TGCGCCAGCAGCAAAGGCATACAGGGGCAGAGGCAGCCCCAGCATTTT. The rearrangement uses TRBV4-3 and TRBJ1-5, with 7 bases fitting TRBD1. The CDR3 runs to 16 residues. V gave up 5 bases and J gave up 7 bases; unmatched junction bases: 14. Germline V lookup: CDR1 LGHNA, CDR2 YSLEER.

The V and J genes are TRBV30 and TRBJ1-4, with TRBD1 as a possible D gene (6 bases). The CDR3 consists of 14 residues. The V end was cut by 3 bases, the J end by 5 bases, with 13 bases between. Germline V lookup: CDR1 GTSNPN, CDR2 SVGIG (reference sequence). CDR3 in DNA: TGTGCCTGGAGCGTGGACAGCCGAAATGAAAAACTGTTTTTT. Translation: CAWSVDSRNEKLFF.

This chain uses TRBV5-4 with TRBJ2-1, with D tentatively TRBD2 (5 bases). Germline CDR1 reads SGHNT; CDR2 reads YYREEE (reference sequence). CDR3 length equals 17 residues. Deletions cut 3 bases from V and 6 bases from J, with 22 bases between. CDR3 region: CASSSLGSSLTSNEQFF. In DNA form, the CDR3 reads TGTGCCAGCAGCTCCCTCGGTTCTAGCCTGACCAGCAATGAGCAGTTCTTC. Variable domain in full (rest from reference TRBV5-4 and TRBJ2-1): ETGVTQSPTHLIKTRGQQVTLRCSSQSGHNTVSWYQQALGQGPQFIFQYYREEENGRGNFPPRFSGLQFPNYSSELNVNALELDDSALYLCASSSLGSSLTSNEQFFGPGTRLTVL.

This rearrangement joins TRBV29-1 to TRBJ2-7; D might be TRBD1 (7 bases). This CDR3 is 15 amino acids long. Looked up from germline, CDR1 is SQVTM and CDR2 is ANQGSEA. Trimming left V 6 bases short and J 2 bases short, with 20 bases between. CDR3 amino acids: CSVGGQSSQPYEQYF. As DNA, the CDR3 is TGCAGCGTGGGGGGACAGTCGTCCCAGCCCTACGAGCAGTACTTC.

The chain joins TRBV7-8 to TRBJ2-1, with 7 positions matching TRBD2. The CDR3 spans 13 residues. The germline V gene encodes CDR1 SGHVS and CDR2 FQNEAQ. The junction had 8 bases not matched to a gene; V was cut back by 7 bases and J by 8 bases. CDR3 amino acids: CASTNNAGDEQFF. In DNA, the CDR3 is TGTGCCAGCACCAACAACGCGGGAGATGAGCAGTTCTTC.

J is TRBJ2-1 and V is TRBV5-4, with 14 positions matching TRBD2. The junction had 9 bases not matched to a gene; V was cut back by 1 base and J by 0 bases. Germline CDR1 SGHNT, CDR2 YYREEE (reference sequence). CDR3 length: 20 residues. The CDR3 protein is CASSLSGLAGGPSSYNEQFF. The DNA of the CDR3 is TGTGCCAGCAGCTTGTCAGGACTAGCGGGAGGTCCCAGCTCCTACAATGAGCAGTTCTTC.

The chain links TRBV1 to TRBJ2-1; the table assigns TRBD2, which was not confirmed against the DNA. TRBV1 is deemed a pseudogene. The CDR3 covers 18 residues. CDR3 amino acids: CTSSQVAGSGRAPNEQFF. CDR3 nucleotide sequence: TGCACCAGCAGCCAAGTCGCCGGTAGCGGGAGGGCCCCCAATGAGCAGTTCTTC.

The rearrangement joins TRBV10-3 to TRBJ1-2, with TRBD1 as a possible D gene (5 bases). The germline V gene has CDR1 ENHRY and CDR2 SYGVKD. V lost 2 bases to trimming and J lost 8 bases, with 15 bases between them. The CDR3 totals 14 residues. CDR3 nucleotides: TGTGCCATCAGTGAGCAGGGCTCGGACGGAGGCTACACCTTC. Protein sequence: CAISEQGSDGGYTF.

In its sample, this clone was seen a few times. The chain carries TRBV28 and TRBJ2-1, with TRBD1 matching 9 bases. The J segment lost 4 bases and the V segment lost 7 bases, leaving 5 bases of the junction unmatched. The CDR3 totals 14 residues. Germline values: CDR1 MDHEN, CDR2 SYDVKM. The CDR3 sequence: CASIRTGAYNEQFF. The CDR3 DNA reads TGTGCCAGCATTCGGACAGGGGCATACAATGAGCAGTTCTTC.

The chain carries TRBV19 and TRBJ1-1, with a weak D call TRBD1 (5 bases). V lost 0 bases and J 6 bases, leaving 8 bases between the germline ends. The CDR3 has 13 residues. Germline CDR1 LNHDA, CDR2 SQIVND (reference sequence). This chain's CDR3 is CASSIDRGAEAFF. The CDR3 bases are TGTGCCAGTAGTATAGATCGGGGGGCTGAAGCTTTCTTT.

This chain joins TRBV5-1 and TRBJ1-3; no firm D call. The CDR3 length is 15 residues. V dropped 0 bases and J dropped 0 bases, with 7 bases sitting between them. The germline V gene has CDR1 SGHRS and CDR2 YFSETQ. Here the CDR3 DNA reads TGCGCCAGCAGCTTGGAACCTACCTCTGGAAACACCATATATTTT. Residues: CASSLEPTSGNTIYF.

This chain uses TRBV2 with TRBJ2-7; the D gene is possibly TRBD2 (5 bases). Trimming cost V 6 bases and J 3 bases, with 15 bases left between them. The germline V gene encodes CDR1 SNHLY and CDR2 FYNNEI. The CDR3 sequence is 14 residues long. The CDR3 coding sequence is TGTGCCAGCAGGAGGGATAGGGCGGTCTACGAGCAGTACTTC. This translates into CASRRDRAVYEQYF.

J is TRBJ2-7 and V is TRBV7-2; a possible D gene is TRBD1 (6 bases). Trimming took off 2 bases at V and 6 bases at J, with 17 bases between the two ends. CDR3 length: 15 residues. CDR1 is SGHTA and CDR2 is FQGNSA in the germline V gene. CDR3 residues: CASSLRGNPPVEQYF. The CDR3 DNA reads TGTGCCAGCAGCTTAAGGGGGAACCCTCCCGTCGAGCAGTACTTC.

The genes are TRBV24-1 and TRBJ2-5, with TRBD1 matching 9 bases. Unmatched junction bases numbered 11, after V lost 5 bases and J lost 2 bases. CDR1 and CDR2 (germline): KGHDR, SFDVKD. This CDR3 has 17 amino acids. The CDR3 nucleotides read TGTGCCACCAGTGGGGCCCGGGACAGGGTGTTGCAAGAGACCCAGTACTTC. It yields the protein CATSGARDRVLQETQYF.

V usage is TRBV21-1 and J usage is TRBJ1-5; the D call TRBD1 from the table was never checked on the DNA. TRBV21-1 is classified as a pseudogene. The CDR3 totals 15 residues. The DNA of the CDR3 is TGTGCCAGCAGCACATCAGGAACTAGCAATCAGCCCCAGCATTTT. Encoded protein: CASSTSGTSNQPQHF.

J is TRBJ1-2 and V is TRBV5-4; 7 bases are shared with TRBD1. This CDR3 has 15 residues. With V trimmed by 0 bases and J by 2 bases, 4 bases remained unmatched. The V gene's germline CDR1 is SGHNT and CDR2 YYREEE (reference sequence). CDR3 nucleotides: TGTGCCAGCAGCTTGGCGGACAGGCAAAACTATGGCTACACCTTC. Protein product: CASSLADRQNYGYTF.

The chain couples TRBV30 to TRBJ2-7, with TRBD1 as a possible D gene (6 bases). The CDR3 totals 14 residues. Between the trimmed V and J ends, which lost 1 base and 2 bases, there was a span of 12 bases. Germline CDR1 reads GTSNPN; CDR2 reads SVGIG (reference sequence). CDR3 coding DNA: TGTGCCTGGAGTGAGGGGACAACTACCTACGAGCAGTACTTC. It codes for CAWSEGTTTYEQYF.

V usage is TRBV5-3 and J usage is TRBJ2-1, with TRBD2 matching 8 bases. TRBV5-3 is an ORF; its function is uncertain. Trimming removed 0 bases from V and 1 base from J; junction bases left unmatched: 0. The CDR3 spans 15 residues. As DNA, the CDR3 is TGTGCCAGAAGCTTGGGCGGGGGGTCCTACAATGAGCAGTTCTTC. It yields the protein CARSLGGGSYNEQFF.